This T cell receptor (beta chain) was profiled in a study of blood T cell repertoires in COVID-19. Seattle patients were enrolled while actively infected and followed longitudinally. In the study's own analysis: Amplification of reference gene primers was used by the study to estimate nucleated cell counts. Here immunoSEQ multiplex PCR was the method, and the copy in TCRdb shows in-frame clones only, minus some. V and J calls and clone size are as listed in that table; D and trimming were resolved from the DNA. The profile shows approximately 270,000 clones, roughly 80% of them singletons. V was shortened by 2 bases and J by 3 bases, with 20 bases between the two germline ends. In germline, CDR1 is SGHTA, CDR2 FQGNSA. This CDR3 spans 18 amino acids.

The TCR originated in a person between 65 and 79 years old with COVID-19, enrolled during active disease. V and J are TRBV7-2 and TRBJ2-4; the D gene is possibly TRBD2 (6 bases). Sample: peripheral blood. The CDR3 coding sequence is TGTGCCAGCAGCTTATCGATGGTCGGCGGGAATGGCAAAAACATTCAGTACTTC. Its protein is CASSLSMVGGNGKNIQYF. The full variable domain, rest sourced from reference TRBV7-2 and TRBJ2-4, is GAGVSQSPSNKVTEKGKDVELRCDPISGHTALYWYRQSLGQGLEFLIYFQGNSAPDKSGLPSDRFSAERTGGSVSTLTIQRTQQEDSAVYLCASSLSMVGGNGKNIQYFGAGTRLSVL.